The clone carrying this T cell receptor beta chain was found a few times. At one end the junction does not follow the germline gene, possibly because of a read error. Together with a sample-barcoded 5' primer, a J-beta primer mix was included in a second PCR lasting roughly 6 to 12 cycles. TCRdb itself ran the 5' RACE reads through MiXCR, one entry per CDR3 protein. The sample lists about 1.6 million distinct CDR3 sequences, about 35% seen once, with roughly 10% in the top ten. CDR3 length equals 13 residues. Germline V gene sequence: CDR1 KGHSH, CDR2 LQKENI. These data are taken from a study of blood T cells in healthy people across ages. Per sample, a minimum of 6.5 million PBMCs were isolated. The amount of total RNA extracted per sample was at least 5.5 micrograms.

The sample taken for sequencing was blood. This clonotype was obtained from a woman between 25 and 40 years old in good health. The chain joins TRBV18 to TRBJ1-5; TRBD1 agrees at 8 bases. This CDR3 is CASSPGGKQPQHF. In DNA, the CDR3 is TGTGCCAGCTCGCCAGGGGGCAAACAGCCCCAGCATTTT.